This T cell receptor (beta chain) comes out of a study of control samples from healthy donors and cancer patients. V gave up 7 bases and J gave up 2 bases; unmatched junction bases: 14. The CDR3 is 16 residues long. CDR1 is SGHDT and CDR2 is YYEEEE in the germline V gene. Sequenced by immunoSEQ multiplex PCR; TCRdb stores in-frame clones only, minus some. This sample has about 160,000 clones, with 94% found just once. The source of this sequence is a woman in her forties in good health. The sample consisted of blood. The chain joins TRBV5-6 to TRBJ1-2; 7 bases line up with TRBD1. The CDR3 sequence: CASRGGDRRTNYGYTF. The CDR3 bases are TGTGCCAGCCGTGGGGGGGACAGAAGAACCAACTATGGCTACACCTTC.